The next 18 T cell receptor beta chains were all read from a single sample in a study of T cells in Graves' hyperthyroidism and ophthalmopathy. Amplification of TCR beta CDR3 regions used RNA as the template. Initially, a first-round RT-PCR of the TCR CDR3 employed the HTBI primer set. TCRdb independently ran MiXCR on the multiplex PCR reads; one entry per CDR3 protein. The sample has 600,000 or so distinct CDR3 sequences; approximately 15% are singletons. What was sequenced was blood. All receptors derive from a young woman with Graves' ophthalmopathy.

This clonotype appeared many times. The chain has TRBV20-1 and TRBJ2-3; D may be TRBD2 (5 bases). V lost 6 bases to trimming and J lost 1 base, with 29 bases between them. CDR3 length equals 19 residues. CDR1 is DFQATT and CDR2 is SNEGSKA in the germline V gene (reference sequence). The CDR3 DNA is TGCAGTGCCCCAGAGGACTCAATCCTGAGAGCGTGGGGCACAGATACGCAGTATTTT. Its protein is CSAPEDSILRAWGTDTQYF.

This clonotype came up many times. The chain joins TRBV6-1 to TRBJ2-7; 9 bases are shared with TRBD1. V shed 8 bases, J shed 3 bases, and the junction held 5 bases outside the gene matches. The CDR3 has 13 amino acids. Looked up from germline, CDR1 is MNHNS and CDR2 is SASEGT. As DNA, the CDR3 is TGTGCCAGCTACCGGGACAGGGACTACGAGCAGTACTTC. Residues: CASYRDRDYEQYF.

In this sample, this clonotype turned up many times. The V call is TRBV6-1, the J call TRBJ1-5; perhaps TRBD1 as D (5 bases). V was clipped by 4 bases and J by 0 bases, with 7 bases between them. Per germline, CDR1 MNHNS and CDR2 SASEGT. The length of the CDR3 is 14 residues. The CDR3 coding sequence is TGTGCCAGCAGTGTTGGACATAGCAATCAGCCCCAGCATTTT. This encodes CASSVGHSNQPQHF.

The table lists this clonotype with many counts. The V gene is TRBV12-5, the J gene TRBJ2-1, with TRBD2 identical over 15 bases. This CDR3 contains 18 residues. V was pared by 2 bases and J by 9 bases, with 11 bases of the junction left unmatched. Looked up from germline, CDR1 is LGHNT and CDR2 is FRNRAP. Written as DNA, the CDR3 is TGTGCTAGTGGTTTGACCTATTGGACTAGCGGGAGGGTAAGTGAGCAGTTCTTC. Its protein is CASGLTYWTSGRVSEQFF. Together with reference TRBV12-5 and TRBJ2-1, the CDR3 gives the full variable domain: DARVTQTPRHKVTEMGQEVTMRCQPILGHNTVFWYRQTMMQGLELLAYFRNRAPLDDSGMPKDRFSAEMPDATLATLKIQPSEPRDSAVYFCASGLTYWTSGRVSEQFFGPGTRLTVL.

This clonotype occurred a few times. V gene TRBV10-3 combines with J gene TRBJ2-5; 9 positions match TRBD1. Trimming cost V 6 bases and J 5 bases; bases outside gene matches: 13. Germline-derived CDR1 and CDR2 are ENHRY and SYGVKD. The CDR3 length is 16 residues. CDR3 region: CAIRGTGGASWETQYF. The CDR3 DNA follows: TGTGCCATCAGAGGAACAGGGGGCGCGAGTTGGGAGACCCAGTACTTC.

This clonotype was recorded at least ten times. This chain connects TRBV27 to TRBJ1-1, with D possibly being TRBD1 (6 bases). V was pared by 4 bases and J by 1 base, with 16 bases between. This CDR3 has 16 residues. Germline CDR1 MNHEY, CDR2 SMNVEV (reference sequence). The CDR3 loop reads CASSYSPTGSNTEAFF. The CDR3 coding sequence is TGTGCCAGCAGTTATAGCCCGACAGGTTCGAACACTGAAGCTTTCTTT.

This clonotype has a count of ten or more. The rearrangement links TRBV27 to TRBJ1-1; 7 bases are shared with TRBD1. V shed 7 bases, J shed 4 bases, and the junction held 6 bases outside the gene matches. Germline CDR1 reads MNHEY; CDR2 reads SMNVEV (reference sequence). CDR3 length: 13 amino acids. The CDR3 bases are TGTGCCAGCACCTCACAGGGGCGCACTGAAGCTTTCTTT. Translation gives CASTSQGRTEAFF.

This clonotype occurred many times. The chain carries TRBV12-3 or TRBV12-4 and TRBJ2-7, with TRBD2 as a possible D gene (7 bases). The CDR3 length is 15 residues. The germline V and J ends were trimmed by 7 bases and 2 bases, with 18 bases remaining between them. CDR3 amino acids: CASTVLGGGTYEQYF. CDR3 bases: TGTGCCAGCACCGTCCTGGGAGGGGGTACCTACGAGCAGTACTTC.

V and J are TRBV29-1 and TRBJ2-1; perhaps TRBD1 as D (6 bases). Germline V lookup: CDR1 SQVTM, CDR2 ANQGSEA. This CDR3 contains 14 residues. V dropped 6 bases and J dropped 7 bases, with 19 bases sitting between them. This chain's CDR3 is CSVDRDTSWNEQFF. The CDR3 nucleotides are TGCAGCGTGGACCGGGACACCTCCTGGAATGAGCAGTTCTTC.

This clonotype turned up a few times. The chain carries TRBV3-1 and TRBJ1-6, with D possibly matching TRBD1 (5 bases). Germline assignment: CDR1 LGHDT and CDR2 YNNKEL (reference sequence). Trimming left V 0 bases short and J 6 bases short, with 15 bases between. This CDR3 contains 17 residues. Here the CDR3 reads CASSQDAYTGGNSPLHF. CDR3 DNA sequence: TGTGCCAGCAGCCAAGATGCGTATACGGGGGGTAATTCACCCCTCCACTTT.

This clonotype was counted ten times or more. The chain uses TRBV5-1 and TRBJ2-7; D is uncertain. Germline V gene lookup returns CDR1 SGHRS and CDR2 YFSETQ. This CDR3 region has 14 residues. With 1 base removed from V and 2 bases from J, the gap between germline ends came to 10 bases. CDR3 residues: CASSLSPEAYEQYF. In DNA, the CDR3 is TGCGCCAGCAGCTTGTCCCCAGAGGCCTACGAGCAGTACTTC.

This clonotype came up many times. The chain links TRBV6-1 to TRBJ1-1; no reliable D call. From germline, CDR1 is MNHNS and CDR2 SASEGT. The germline V and J ends were trimmed by 7 bases and 0 bases, with 9 bases remaining between them. The CDR3 length is 13 residues. The CDR3 DNA is TGTGCCAGCACTACAGTGATGAACACTGAAGCTTTCTTT. It translates to CASTTVMNTEAFF.

This sequence joins TRBV6-1 and TRBJ2-1; TRBD2 agrees at 7 bases. CDR1 MNHNS and CDR2 SASEGT come from the germline V gene. The CDR3 consists of 15 residues. After removal of 5 bases from V and 3 bases from J, the junction contained 7 bases not matched to a gene. CDR3 protein: CASSRSGNIYNEQFF. The CDR3 nucleotides are TGTGCCAGCAGTCGAAGCGGGAACATCTACAATGAGCAGTTCTTC.

This clonotype has just a few counts. The J gene is TRBJ1-5, the V gene TRBV18; tentatively, D is TRBD1 (5 bases). The CDR3 is 16 amino acids. With 0 bases removed from V and 3 bases from J, the gap between germline ends came to 12 bases. Germline V gene data show CDR1 as KGHSH and CDR2 as LQKENI. CDR3 residues: CASSPPGAGYNQPQHF. The DNA of the CDR3 is TGTGCCAGCTCACCACCTGGGGCTGGGTACAATCAGCCCCAGCATTTT.

This clonotype was counted only a few times. This chain connects TRBV9 to TRBJ2-1, with TRBD2 matching 7 bases. The CDR3 is made up of 15 amino acids. The germline V gene has CDR1 SGDLS and CDR2 YYNGEE. V lost 0 bases and J lost 7; bases outside the gene matches: 7. CDR3 nucleotide sequence: TGTGCCAGCAGCGTAGGTGGGAGGGCTGGTAATGAGCAGTTCTTC. Encoded protein: CASSVGGRAGNEQFF.

This clonotype was detected ten times or more. J is TRBJ1-4 and V is TRBV28; D may be TRBD1 (5 bases). CDR3 length equals 15 residues. V lost 5 bases and J 4 bases, leaving 14 bases between the germline ends. Germline CDR1 is MDHEN and CDR2 is SYDVKM. The CDR3 DNA follows: TGTGCCAGCAGTCAGACAGACGATTTTAATGAAAAACTGTTTTTT. Translated, it gives CASSQTDDFNEKLFF.

The rearrangement links TRBV9 to TRBJ2-1; 7 bases map to TRBD2. Germline CDR1 is SGDLS and CDR2 is YYNGEE. The CDR3 covers 16 residues. V lost 0 bases, J lost 5 bases, and 8 bases stayed unmatched. CDR3 sequence: CASSVDRTRNHNEQFF. DNA for the CDR3: TGTGCCAGCAGCGTAGATCGGACTAGAAACCACAATGAGCAGTTCTTC. The full variable domain, completed using reference TRBV9 and TRBJ2-1, is DSGVTQTPKHLITATGQRVTLRCSPRSGDLSVYWYQQSLDQGLQFLIQYYNGEERAKGNILERFSAQQFPDLHSELNLSSLELGDSALYFCASSVDRTRNHNEQFFGPGTRLTVL.

The V and J genes are TRBV7-9 and TRBJ1-1, with D hard to call. The CDR3 is 16 residues long. V was cut by 4 bases and J by 0 bases, with 15 bases left in between. Germline V gives CDR1 SEHNR, CDR2 FQNEAQ (reference sequence). This CDR3 is CASSSKRERVNTEAFF. In nucleotides, the CDR3 is TGTGCCAGCAGCTCGAAAAGGGAAAGGGTGAACACTGAAGCTTTCTTT. Full variable domain (rest looked up from reference TRBV7-9 and TRBJ1-1): DTGVSQNPRHKITKRGQNVTFRCDPISEHNRLYWYRQTLGQGPEFLTYFQNEAQLEKSRLLSDRFSAERPKGSFSTLEIQRTEQGDSAMYLCASSSKRERVNTEAFFGQGTRLTVV.